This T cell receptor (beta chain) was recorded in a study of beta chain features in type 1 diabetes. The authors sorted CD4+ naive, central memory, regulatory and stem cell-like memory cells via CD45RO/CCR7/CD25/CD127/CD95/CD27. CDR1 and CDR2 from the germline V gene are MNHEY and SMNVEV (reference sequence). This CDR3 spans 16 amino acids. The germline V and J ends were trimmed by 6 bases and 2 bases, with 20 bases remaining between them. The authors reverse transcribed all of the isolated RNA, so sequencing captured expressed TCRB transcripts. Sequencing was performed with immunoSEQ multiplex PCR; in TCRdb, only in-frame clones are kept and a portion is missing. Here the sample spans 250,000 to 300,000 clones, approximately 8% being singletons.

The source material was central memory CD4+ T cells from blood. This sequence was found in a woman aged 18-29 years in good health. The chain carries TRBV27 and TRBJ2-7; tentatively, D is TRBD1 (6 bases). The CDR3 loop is CASRAAHREITYEQYF. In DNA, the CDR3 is TGTGCCAGCAGGGCGGCCCACAGGGAAATTACCTACGAGCAGTACTTC.